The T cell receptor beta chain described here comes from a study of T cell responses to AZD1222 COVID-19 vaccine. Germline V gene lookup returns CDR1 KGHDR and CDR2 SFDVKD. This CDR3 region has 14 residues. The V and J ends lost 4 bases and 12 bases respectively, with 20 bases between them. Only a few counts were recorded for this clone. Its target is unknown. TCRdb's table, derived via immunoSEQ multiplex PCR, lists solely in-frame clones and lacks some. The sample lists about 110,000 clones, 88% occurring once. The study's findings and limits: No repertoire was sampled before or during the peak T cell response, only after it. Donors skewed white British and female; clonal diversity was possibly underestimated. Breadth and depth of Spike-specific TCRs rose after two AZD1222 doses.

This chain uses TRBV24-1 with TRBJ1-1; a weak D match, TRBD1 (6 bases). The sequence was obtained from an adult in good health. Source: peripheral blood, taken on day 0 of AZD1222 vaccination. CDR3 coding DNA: TGTGCCACCAGTGAAACAGGGAATCCCCCGAAGACTTTCTTT. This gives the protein CATSETGNPPKTFF.